Described below is a single T cell receptor (beta chain) sequence and its context. Followed longitudinally, the Seattle patients had been enrolled during active infection. Generated by immunoSEQ multiplex PCR, the TCRdb table keeps only in-frame clones and is missing some. In the table there are approximately 500,000 clones, 85% to 90% of which are singletons. The sample belongs to a study of blood T cell repertoires in COVID-19. Germline-derived CDR1 and CDR2 are KGHSH and LQKENI. Unmatched junction bases numbered 7, after V lost 4 bases and J lost 10 bases. This CDR3 is 14 amino acids long. The sequencing sample was made of peripheral blood. The chain combines TRBV18 with TRBJ1-6; TRBD1 matches 7 bases. The TCR was taken from a woman between 45 and 65 years old with COVID-19, enrolled during active disease. CDR3 DNA sequence: TGTGCCAGCTCACGGGACAGCCGGCGCTCACCCCTCCACTTT. This encodes CASSRDSRRSPLHF.